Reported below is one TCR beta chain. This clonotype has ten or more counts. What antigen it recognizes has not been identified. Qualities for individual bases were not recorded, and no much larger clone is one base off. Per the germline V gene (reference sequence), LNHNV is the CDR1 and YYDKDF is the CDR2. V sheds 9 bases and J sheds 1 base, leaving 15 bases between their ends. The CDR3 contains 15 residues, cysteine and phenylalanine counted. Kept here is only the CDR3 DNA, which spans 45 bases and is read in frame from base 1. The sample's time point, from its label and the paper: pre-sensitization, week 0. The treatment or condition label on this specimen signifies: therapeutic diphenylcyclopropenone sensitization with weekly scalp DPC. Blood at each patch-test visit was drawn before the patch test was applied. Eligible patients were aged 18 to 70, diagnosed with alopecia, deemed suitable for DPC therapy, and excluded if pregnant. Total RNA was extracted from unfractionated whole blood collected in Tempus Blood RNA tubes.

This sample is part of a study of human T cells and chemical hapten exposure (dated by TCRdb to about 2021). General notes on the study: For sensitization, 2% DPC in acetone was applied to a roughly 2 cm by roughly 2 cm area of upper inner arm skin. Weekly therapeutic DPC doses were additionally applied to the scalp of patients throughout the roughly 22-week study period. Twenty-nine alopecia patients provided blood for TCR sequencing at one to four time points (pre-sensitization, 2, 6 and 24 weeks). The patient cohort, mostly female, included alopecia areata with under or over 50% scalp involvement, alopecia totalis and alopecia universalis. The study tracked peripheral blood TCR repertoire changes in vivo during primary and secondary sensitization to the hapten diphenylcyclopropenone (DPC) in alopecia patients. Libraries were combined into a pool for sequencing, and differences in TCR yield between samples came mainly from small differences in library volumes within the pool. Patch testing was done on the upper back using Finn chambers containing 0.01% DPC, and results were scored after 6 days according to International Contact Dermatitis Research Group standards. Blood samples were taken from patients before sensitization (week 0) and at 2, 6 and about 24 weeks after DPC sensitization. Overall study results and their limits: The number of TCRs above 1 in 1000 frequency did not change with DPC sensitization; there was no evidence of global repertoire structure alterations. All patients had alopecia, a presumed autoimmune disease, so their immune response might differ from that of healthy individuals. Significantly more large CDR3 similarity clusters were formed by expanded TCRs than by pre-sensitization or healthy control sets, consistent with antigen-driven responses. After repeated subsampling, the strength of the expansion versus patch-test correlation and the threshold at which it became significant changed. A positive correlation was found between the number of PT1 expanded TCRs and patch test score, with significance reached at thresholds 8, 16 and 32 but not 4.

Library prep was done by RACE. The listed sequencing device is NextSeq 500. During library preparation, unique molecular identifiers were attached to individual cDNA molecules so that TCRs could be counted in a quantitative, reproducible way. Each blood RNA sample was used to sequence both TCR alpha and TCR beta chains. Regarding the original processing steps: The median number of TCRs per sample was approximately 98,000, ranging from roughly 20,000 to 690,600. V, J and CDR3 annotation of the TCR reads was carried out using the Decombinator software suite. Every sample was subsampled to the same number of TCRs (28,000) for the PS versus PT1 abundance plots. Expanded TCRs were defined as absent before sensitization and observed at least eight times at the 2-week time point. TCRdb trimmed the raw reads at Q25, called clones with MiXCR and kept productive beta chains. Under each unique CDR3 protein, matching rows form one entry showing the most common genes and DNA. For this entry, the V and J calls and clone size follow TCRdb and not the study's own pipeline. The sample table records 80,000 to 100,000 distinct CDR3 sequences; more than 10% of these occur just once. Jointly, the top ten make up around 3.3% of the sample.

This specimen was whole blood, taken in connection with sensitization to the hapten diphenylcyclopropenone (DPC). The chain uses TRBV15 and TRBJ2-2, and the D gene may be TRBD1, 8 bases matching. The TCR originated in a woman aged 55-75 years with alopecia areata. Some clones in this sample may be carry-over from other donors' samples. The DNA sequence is TGTGCCACAGAACAGGGGGGGCTGAACACCGGGGAGCTGTTTTTT. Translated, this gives CATEQGGLNTGELFF.